Shown below are 13 T cell receptor beta chains from a single sample sequenced in a study of vaccination and CD4 T cells after COVID-19. What these receptors recognize is not known. Treatment noted: 10-day PBMC culture with coronavirus spike peptide pools or control peptides (ViraFEST assay). Samples of CD4+ T cells were obtained from the unexposed donor before the COVID-19 pandemic (2011-2018). Cultured CD4+ T cells had their DNA profiled by the Oncomine TCR Beta short-read assay. TCRdb independently ran MiXCR on the PCR reads; one entry per CDR3 protein. This table has more than 2,500 distinct CDR3 sequences, about 29% appearing once. Sequenced material: CD4+ T cells from blood, cultured in vitro. All receptors derive from a human donor in good health.

The chain has TRBV6-5 and TRBJ1-5; no firm D call. The ends were cut back, 0 bases at V and 1 base at J, with 7 bases in the middle. CDR3 size: 15 residues. Germline loops: CDR1 MNHEY, CDR2 SVGAGI. The CDR3 sequence is CASSYSSASNQPQHF. The CDR3 coding sequence is TGTGCCAGCAGTTACTCTTCGGCGAGCAATCAGCCCCAGCATTTT.

The chain recombines TRBV6-1 with TRBJ1-2; 8 bases align to TRBD1. Per the germline V gene, CDR1 is MNHNS and CDR2 is SASEGT. There are 12 residues in the CDR3. The trim removed 5 bases at V and 7 bases at J, leaving 3 bases unmatched. CDR3 residues: CASSPTGAGYTF. CDR3 bases: TGTGCCAGCAGTCCGACAGGGGCTGGCTACACCTTC.

This clonotype counts as medium-sized. J is TRBJ1-2 and V is TRBV20-1; D not resolved. V was trimmed by 4 bases and J by 3 bases, leaving 9 bases between them. Germline loops: CDR1 DFQATT, CDR2 SNEGSKA (reference sequence). This CDR3 has 12 residues. As DNA, the CDR3 is TGCAGTGCTAAAGCGGTGCACTATGGCTACACCTTC. Protein product: CSAKAVHYGYTF.

The CDR3 sequence is CASSSSPGSITEAFF. In nucleotides, the CDR3 is TGTGCCAGCAGTTCGTCCCCAGGGAGTATCACTGAAGCTTTCTTT. This chain connects TRBV27 to TRBJ1-1; D is possibly TRBD1 (5 bases). V lost 4 bases to trimming and J lost 4 bases, with 16 bases between them. Germline V lookup: CDR1 MNHEY, CDR2 SMNVEV (reference sequence). This CDR3 comprises 15 residues.

This clonotype showed up just a few times. The chain carries TRBV6-2 or TRBV6-3 and TRBJ2-3; TRBD2 matches at 11 bases. Trimming at V came to 6 bases and at J to 5 bases, leaving 7 bases not matched to a gene. Germline V gives CDR1 MNHEY, CDR2 SVGEGT. The CDR3 contains 15 residues. Written as DNA, the CDR3 is TGTGCCAGCAGAGTAGCGGGGGGGCCAGGAGATACGCAGTATTTT. Translating gives CASRVAGGPGDTQYF.

This clonotype has only a few counts. This chain links TRBV2 with TRBJ1-2, with D possibly matching TRBD1 (5 bases). Germline V lookup: CDR1 SNHLY, CDR2 FYNNEI. This CDR3 spans 11 amino acids. V was shortened by 6 bases and J by 5 bases, with 7 bases between the two germline ends. The DNA for the CDR3 is TGTGCCAGCAGCGGGGGATATGGCTACACCTTC. Translating it yields CASSGGYGYTF.

Details on this clonotype: The junction shows a germline mismatch at one end, possibly a read error. This chain joins TRBV6-2 or TRBV6-3 and TRBJ1-2, with D perhaps matching TRBD1 (6 bases). This CDR3 spans 13 amino acids. Germline values: CDR1 MNHEY, CDR2 SVGEGT. The CDR3: CAGSYGQNYGYTF. For the CDR3, the DNA is TGTGCCGGCAGTTACGGACAGAACTATGGCTACACCTTC.

The chain joins TRBV11-2 to TRBJ2-7; possibly TRBD2 for D (5 bases). Germline assignment: CDR1 SGHAT and CDR2 FQNNGV. CDR3 length: 17 amino acids. V was pared by 1 base and J by 0 bases, with 16 bases between. The CDR3 DNA sequence: TGTGCCAGCAGCTTAGCTGGGTGGACTCGGAGCTCCTACGAGCAGTACTTC. This sequence encodes CASSLAGWTRSSYEQYF.

The rearrangement uses TRBV5-8 and TRBJ2-7; TRBD1 agrees at 8 bases. The length of the CDR3 is 16 residues. The germline V gene encodes CDR1 SGHTS and CDR2 YDEGEE. V was clipped by 2 bases and J by 6 bases; unmatched bases: 13. The CDR3 region has the DNA TGTGCCAGCAGCTTTTCTACAGGGGGAGGTGTCTTCGAGCAGTACTTC. Translation: CASSFSTGGGVFEQYF.

The chain is built from TRBV11-2 and TRBJ1-1, with D maybe TRBD1 (6 bases). V lost 1 base, J lost 0 bases, and 9 bases lay in between. The CDR3 has 15 residues. Germline loops: CDR1 SGHAT, CDR2 FQNNGV. Here the CDR3 DNA reads TGTGCCAGCAGCTTAGTCAGGGGTTTGAACACTGAAGCTTTCTTT. Translated, it gives CASSLVRGLNTEAFF. The full variable domain, its missing parts supplied by reference TRBV11-2 and TRBJ1-1, is EAGVAQSPRYKIIEKRQSVAFWCNPISGHATLYWYQQILGQGPKLLIQFQNNGVVDDSQLPKDRFSAERLKGVDSTLKIQPAKLEDSAVYLCASSLVRGLNTEAFFGQGTRLTVV.

The chain joins TRBV7-2 to TRBJ1-1; D is uncertain. The CDR3 runs to 14 residues. The V gene's germline CDR1 is SGHTA and CDR2 FQGNSA. V lost 2 bases and J lost 2, with 9 bases in between. CDR3 in DNA: TGTGCCAGCAGCTTACCTGCAGGTAACACTGAAGCTTTCTTT. Translating it yields CASSLPAGNTEAFF.

Judged by abundance, this clonotype is medium-sized (0.01 to 0.1%). The chain is built from TRBV27 and TRBJ1-5; D gene uncertain. Germline V gene lookup returns CDR1 MNHEY and CDR2 SMNVEV (reference sequence). CDR3 length equals 11 residues. V lost 8 bases and J 4 bases, leaving 6 bases between the germline ends. CDR3 coding DNA: TGTGCCAGCGGCCGGAATCAGCCCCAGCATTTT. Its protein product is CASGRNQPQHF.

This clonotype was counted only a few times. CDR3 sequence (DNA): TGCAGTGCTAGAGATCAGGGAGGGGCGGCGGGATATGGCTACACCTTC. Protein: CSARDQGGAAGYGYTF. The rearrangement joins TRBV20-1 to TRBJ1-2; tentatively, D is TRBD1 (5 bases). Trimming took off 0 bases at V and 5 bases at J, with 19 bases between the two ends. CDR3 size: 16 residues. CDR1 and CDR2 (germline): DFQATT, SNEGSKA (reference sequence).